Listed below are T cell receptor beta chains from one sample, sequenced in a study of T cell responses to AZD1222 COVID-19 vaccine. Data came from immunoSEQ multiplex PCR; TCRdb stores just in-frame clones and leaves some out. In the table there are fewer than 150,000 clones, over 85% of which are singletons. The sequencing here drew on peripheral blood, taken on day 0 of AZD1222 vaccination. The receptors originated from an adult in good health. Each CDR3 is given with its conserved first and last residue. Fields, in order: J gene, V gene, D gene, clone size, CDR3 DNA, CDR3 protein. A D gene is named only where the DNA matches it firmly. For some rows the clone size is stated as once, few or many, or as a class when expanded; others skip it.

TRBJ1-1	TRBV6-2/TRBV6-3	.	.	TGTGCCAGCAGTTACCCTGACACGAACACTGAAGCTTTCTTT	CASSYPDTNTEAFF
TRBJ1-1	TRBV6-5	TRBD1	.	TGTGCCAGCACCTACGGGGGACAGGTCGGGGAAGCTTTCTTT	CASTYGGQVGEAFF
TRBJ1-2	TRBV5-1	.	.	TGCGCCAGCAGCTTGGGCCGTCAGTTGGGCTACACCTTC	CASSLGRQLGYTF
TRBJ1-1	TRBV5-1	.	.	TGCGCCAGCAGCTCGCAGGGAGGGAACACTGAAGCTTTCTTT	CASSSQGGNTEAFF
TRBJ1-2	TRBV28	.	.	TGTGCCAGCAGGGACAATGGCTACACCTTC	CASRDNGYTF
TRBJ1-2	TRBV18	.	.	TGTGCCAGCCGAAGAAACAGGGAGTCCTATGGCTACACCTTC	CASRRNRESYGYTF
TRBJ1-1	TRBV3-1/TRBV3-2	.	.	TGTGCCAGCAGCCATGACACTCGGAACACTGAAGCTTTCTTT	CASSHDTRNTEAFF
TRBJ1-1	TRBV5-4	.	.	TGTGCCAGCAGCTTGTTTCGCCGGGGGCCAGTGAACACTGAAGCTTTCTTT	CASSLFRRGPVNTEAFF
TRBJ1-4	TRBV5-4	.	once	TGTGCCAGCAGCTTGACCCGAGAGAGTGAAAAACTGTTTTTT	CASSLTRESEKLFF
TRBJ2-1	TRBV11-2	.	once	TGTGCCAGCAGCCTGACAACTAGGTGGGAACGGAATGAGCAGTTCTTC	CASSLTTRWERNEQFF
TRBJ2-6	TRBV3-1/TRBV3-2	.	.	TGTGCCAGCAGCAACCCGTCAAGCTCTGGGGCCAACGTCCTGACTTTC	CASSNPSSSGANVLTF
TRBJ1-1	TRBV3-1/TRBV3-2	.	.	TGTGCCAGCAGCCAAGGTTGGCTTGAAGCTTTCTTT	CASSQGWLEAFF
TRBJ1-4	TRBV28	.	.	TGTGCCAGCAGTTTGACTGAAAAACTGTTTTTT	CASSLTEKLFF
TRBJ2-2	TRBV12-5	.	.	TGTGCTAGTGGTTTGGCCCCGAACACCGGGGAGCTGTTTTTT	CASGLAPNTGELFF
TRBJ1-1	TRBV9	.	.	TGTGCCAGCAGCGTAGCAAGGAACACTGAAGCTTTCTTT	CASSVARNTEAFF
TRBJ2-7	TRBV4-1	TRBD2	once	TGCGCCAGCAGCCTCTTATCCGGGACTAGCGGGAGTCTCTACTACGAGCAGTACTTC	CASSLLSGTSGSLYYEQYF
TRBJ1-6	TRBV6-2/TRBV6-3	.	.	TGTGCCAGCAGTTACGGGGGGGGTAATTCACCCCTCCACTTT	CASSYGGGNSPLHF
TRBJ2-7	TRBV11-2	.	.	TGTGCCAGCAGCCTCGCGCACTACGAGCAGTACTTC	CASSLAHYEQYF
TRBJ2-3	TRBV6-6	.	.	TGTGCCAGCAGTTACGGCAGGGGCAGTACGCAGTATTTT	CASSYGRGSTQYF
TRBJ2-3	TRBV6-4	TRBD2	.	TGTGCCAGCAGTGATAGCGGGAGATGGGACACAGATACGCAGTATTTT	CASSDSGRWDTDTQYF
TRBJ2-3	TRBV28	.	.	TGTGCCAGCAGTCCTGCCGGGACGCTAAAGGCCACAGATACGCAGTATTTT	CASSPAGTLKATDTQYF
TRBJ2-7	TRBV5-5	TRBD1	.	TGTGCCAGCTCCAGGGGGACAGGGGCCTACGAGCAGTACTTC	CASSRGTGAYEQYF
TRBJ1-5	TRBV4-3	.	.	TGCGCCAGCAGCCAAGAGGTTGGTAGCAATCAGCCCCAGCATTTT	CASSQEVGSNQPQHF
TRBJ1-1	TRBV4-3	.	.	TGCGCCAGCAGCCAAGATGGGGCGACTGAAGCTTTCTTT	CASSQDGATEAFF
TRBJ1-1	TRBV9	TRBD1	.	TGTGCCAGCAGCGGTGGACAGGGGTCTCACACTGAAGCTTTCTTT	CASSGGQGSHTEAFF
TRBJ1-1	TRBV6-5	.	.	TGTGCCAGCAGTTACTCCGCGGGGGTAGGGAACACTGAAGCTTTCTTT	CASSYSAGVGNTEAFF
TRBJ2-1	TRBV28	.	.	TGTGCCAGCCGGGCAGGGGAGAATGAGCAGTTCTTC	CASRAGENEQFF
TRBJ1-5	TRBV7-6	.	.	TGTGCCAGCAGCTTAGTGGACGACCAGCCCCAGCATTTT	CASSLVDDQPQHF
TRBJ1-4	TRBV19	.	.	TGTGCCAGTTTCGACAGTGGGAGTATCGGTGAAAAACTGTTTTTT	CASFDSGSIGEKLFF
TRBJ2-1	TRBV6-2/TRBV6-3	.	.	TGTGCCAGCAGTTCCCTCCGGGAGAGAATTTATGAGCAGTTCTTC	CASSSLRERIYEQFF
TRBJ2-1	TRBV9	TRBD2	.	TGTGCCAGCAGCTTTAGCGGGGGGGTCACCTTCAATGAGCAGTTCTTC	CASSFSGGVTFNEQFF
TRBJ2-3	TRBV5-1	TRBD2	.	TGCGCCAGCAGCCCCCCCTTAGCGGGGCCGGCCACAGATACGCAGTATTTT	CASSPPLAGPATDTQYF
TRBJ2-3	TRBV30	TRBD2	.	TGTGCCTGGAGTGTTTTAGCGGGAGATACGCAGTATTTT	CAWSVLAGDTQYF
TRBJ1-5	TRBV23-1	TRBD1	.	TGCGCCAGCAGTCAGACGGGACAGGGCAATCAGCCCCAGCATTTT	CASSQTGQGNQPQHF
TRBJ1-1	TRBV6-6	.	.	TGTGCCACCCGGTGGACTGAAGCTTTCTTT	CATRWTEAFF
TRBJ1-3	TRBV29-1	.	.	TGCAGCGTTGAGTCCGGTGGGGGCTCTGGAAACACCATATATTTT	CSVESGGGSGNTIYF
TRBJ1-2	TRBV2	.	.	TGTGCCAGCAGCCCTCTCACCTTC	CASSPLTF
TRBJ1-1	TRBV18	.	.	TGTGCCAGCTCACCAGGGCTGAGGGAGAACACTGAAGCTTTCTTT	CASSPGLRENTEAFF
TRBJ1-1	TRBV5-1	.	.	TGCGCCAGCAGCCAGCCCCAGAACCTTGAAGCTTTCTTT	CASSQPQNLEAFF
TRBJ1-2	TRBV4-2	TRBD1	.	TGTGCCAGCAGCCAACCCGGGACAGGGATTTATAACTATGGCTACACCTTC	CASSQPGTGIYNYGYTF
TRBJ2-7	TRBV30	.	.	TGTGCCTGGAGAATTTGGAGGGACATATGCTACTACGAGCAGTACTTC	CAWRIWRDICYYEQYF
TRBJ1-4	TRBV18	.	.	TGTGCCAGCTCATCAGCGAGAATCGATGAAAAACTGTTTTTT	CASSSARIDEKLFF
TRBJ1-2	TRBV10-3	.	.	TGTGCCACTGGGACACATGGCTACACCTTC	CATGTHGYTF
TRBJ1-3	TRBV29-1	.	.	TGCAGCGCCGAGGGGCGAGGTAACTCTGGAAACACCATATATTTT	CSAEGRGNSGNTIYF
TRBJ1-1	TRBV10-2	TRBD1	.	TGCGCCAGCAGGACCAACAGGGGTAGGGGCACTGAAGCTTTCTTT	CASRTNRGRGTEAFF
TRBJ1-1	TRBV10-3	TRBD1	.	TGTGCCATCAGTGGGGCAGGGGGAGAGAACACTGAAGCTTTCTTT	CAISGAGGENTEAFF
TRBJ2-5	TRBV20-1	.	.	TGCAGTGCCTTCAAGATAGAGACCCAGTACTTC	CSAFKIETQYF
TRBJ2-7	TRBV6-5	.	.	TGTGCCAGCAGTTACTCGATTGAAGCCTACGAGCAGTACTTC	CASSYSIEAYEQYF
TRBJ1-4	TRBV19	.	.	TGTGCCAGTAGTATAGATCGAGGGCTACCTAATGAAAAACTGTTTTTT	CASSIDRGLPNEKLFF
TRBJ1-2	TRBV5-4	.	.	TGTGCCAGCAGCTTGTCGCGGGGGGCGAATGGCTACACCTTC	CASSLSRGANGYTF
TRBJ1-1	TRBV28	.	.	TGTGCCAGCAGTTTATTAGCGCTGAGCACTGAAGCTTTCTTT	CASSLLALSTEAFF
TRBJ2-7	TRBV27	.	.	TGTGCCAGCAGTTCCCACGGGTCCTACGAGCAGTACTTC	CASSSHGSYEQYF
TRBJ2-1	TRBV14	TRBD1	.	TGTGCCAGCAGCCACCGGGACAGCCATGTCAATGAGCAGTTCTTC	CASSHRDSHVNEQFF
TRBJ2-7	TRBV6-1	.	.	TGTGCCAGCAGTGAAGACCCCCGTTTCGAATACTTC	CASSEDPRFEYF
TRBJ1-3	TRBV28	.	.	TGTGCCAGCAGTCCTCGGACAGATATACTCTCTGGAAACACCATATATTTT	CASSPRTDILSGNTIYF